The clone carrying this TCR beta chain has more than one count but fewer than ten. No antigen is known for it. The source of the sample is a study of T-cell reconstitution after alpha-beta-depleted transplantation in children. Findings and limits, study-wide: The study traced high day-60 TCRbeta diversity in some patients to surviving recipient T cells and thymic progenitors. Reported findings indicate that, about two months after transplant, alpha-beta T cells came from several hundred expanded clones, which were derived from non-depleted graft cells. One year after transplant, T-cell counts and diversity came mostly from newly produced T cells.

The V end was cut by 3 bases, the J end by 7 bases, with 12 bases between. The germline CDR1 and CDR2 sequences are KGHSH and LQKENI. The CDR3 length is 14 residues. Molecular barcoding with unique molecular identifiers was used for the TCRbeta library. TCRdb re-called the PCR reads through MiXCR, storing one row per CDR3 protein. This table has approximately 800,000 distinct CDR3 sequences, about 16% appearing once. Sequenced material: PBMCs, mostly from graft donor cells, taken 360 days after TCRalphabeta/CD19-depleted stem cell transplant. This receptor was taken from a male patient under 18 who had a stem cell transplant for acute lymphoblastic leukemia, so the T cells may come from the graft donor. The V gene is TRBV18, the J gene TRBJ2-2; TRBD2 might be the D (5 bases). CDR3 loop: CASSPWELSGELFF. DNA of the CDR3: TGTGCCAGCTCACCTTGGGAGCTCAGCGGGGAGCTGTTTTTT.